The 13 T cell receptor beta chains listed next were all sequenced from one sample in a study of Graves' ophthalmopathy and Graves' hyperthyroidism listed by TCRdb under 2018. TCRdb records Illumina HiSeq 2000 as the sequencer. TCR beta CDR3 regions were amplified from RNA transcripts for repertoire sequencing. The first round of RT-PCR was done with HTBI primers and the Qiagen OneStep RT-PCR kit, and was followed by a second round of multiplex PCR, then size selection and purification. Through fastp at Q25 and MiXCR, TCRdb rebuilt clones from the public reads, retaining in-frame beta chains. Merged by CDR3 protein, the rows form single entries marked with the most common genes and DNA. The sample table shows 300,000 to 450,000 distinct CDR3 sequences, and approximately 17% are seen once. The leading ten clones occupy 2.4% of the sample. Specimen: peripheral blood. These receptors were taken from an adult woman with stable Graves' hyperthyroidism.

This clonotype came up many times. The genes are TRBV20-1 and TRBJ1-2, with 7 bases fitting TRBD1. CDR3 length equals 15 residues. Trimming cost V 0 bases and J 5 bases; bases outside gene matches: 9. The germline V gene has CDR1 DFQATT and CDR2 SNEGSKA (reference sequence). The CDR3 is CSARDPPTGPYGYTF. DNA for the CDR3: TGCAGTGCTAGAGACCCCCCGACAGGGCCATATGGCTACACCTTC.

In regard to this clonotype: This could be a read error, since a much larger clone is one nucleotide away. The CDR3 here is CASSAISEPPYEQYF. For the CDR3, the DNA is TGTGCCAGCAGCGCTATATCCGAACCCCCCTACGAGCAGTACTTC. The rearrangement links TRBV6-2 or TRBV6-3 to TRBJ2-7; D is unclear. V shed 6 bases and J shed 2 bases, with 17 bases lying between them. CDR3 length: 15 amino acids. CDR1 and CDR2 from the germline V gene are MNHEY and SVGEGT.

This clonotype was seen many times. In DNA form, the CDR3 reads TGTGCCAGCTCACCACCGGTGACAGGGGCCATCCAAGAGACCCAGTACTTC. Protein sequence: CASSPPVTGAIQETQYF. J is TRBJ2-5 and V is TRBV18, with 8 bases fitting TRBD1. Germline V gene sequence: CDR1 KGHSH, CDR2 LQKENI. After removal of 0 bases from V and 1 base from J, the junction contained 7 bases not matched to a gene. The CDR3 sequence is 17 residues long.

The chain couples TRBV27 to TRBJ1-5; no clear D gene. The CDR3 consists of 14 residues. Germline CDR1 reads MNHEY; CDR2 reads SMNVEV (reference sequence). Trimming removed 5 bases at V and 4 bases at J, with 12 bases between. CDR3: CASSDLGTNQPQHF. Written as DNA, the CDR3 is TGTGCCAGCAGTGATTTGGGTACGAATCAGCCCCAGCATTTT.

This clonotype was detected many times. CDR3: CSARDLYRGDPPQHF. Here the CDR3 DNA reads TGCAGTGCTAGAGATCTGTACAGGGGAGATCCGCCCCAGCATTTT. The rearrangement links TRBV20-1 to TRBJ1-5; 7 bases are shared with TRBD1. Trimming cost V 0 bases and J 9 bases; bases outside gene matches: 11. Germline CDR1 reads DFQATT; CDR2 reads SNEGSKA (reference sequence). This CDR3 spans 15 amino acids.

The CDR3 region has the DNA TGTGCCAGCAGGACGACAGGGGTTTCCTCCTACGAGCAGTACTTC. This sequence encodes CASRTTGVSSYEQYF. The chain combines TRBV2 with TRBJ2-7; 8 positions match TRBD1. J gave up 0 bases and V 6 bases, and 7 bases lay outside the gene matches. Germline CDR1 reads SNHLY; CDR2 reads FYNNEI. CDR3 length: 15 residues.

This clonotype was counted ten times or more. The chain uses TRBV12-3 or TRBV12-4 and TRBJ2-7; D gene ambiguous. V lost 3 bases, J lost 4 bases, and 7 bases lay in between. The CDR3 has 12 amino acids. CDR3: CASSFRPYEQYF. The CDR3 DNA follows: TGTGCCAGCAGTTTTCGGCCATACGAGCAGTACTTC.

This clonotype turned up a few times. A much larger clone is a single base away; this may be a read error. This rearrangement joins TRBV28 to TRBJ2-7; the match to TRBD1 covers 8 bases. This CDR3 region has 14 residues. CDR1 and CDR2 (germline): MDHEN, SYDVKM. The CDR3: CSSSSLDRGQEQYF. The CDR3 DNA follows: TGTTCCAGCAGTTCCTTAGACAGGGGCCAAGAGCAGTACTTC.

The table lists this clonotype with many counts. The chain combines TRBV7-2 with TRBJ1-2, with D perhaps matching TRBD1 (5 bases). The CDR3 consists of 15 residues. Germline V gene sequence: CDR1 SGHTA, CDR2 FQGNSA. Trimming stripped 4 bases from V and 0 bases from J, with 12 bases between. The CDR3 here is CASSSTTASNYGYTF. DNA for the CDR3: TGTGCCAGCAGCTCCACGACAGCCTCTAACTATGGCTACACCTTC.

This clonotype was picked up a small number of times. A much larger clonotype is one base distant, so this may be a read error. The V gene is TRBV20-1, the J gene TRBJ2-4; TRBD2 matches 7 bases. The CDR3 is 14 amino acids. Germline V gives CDR1 DFQATT, CDR2 SNEGSKA (reference sequence). CDR3 DNA sequence: TGCAGTGCCAGACGCTGGCGGGAGAGGAACATTAAGTACTTC. Translation: CSARRWRERNIKYF.

This clonotype showed up many times. V and J are TRBV27 and TRBJ2-7; D might be TRBD1 (5 bases). V was trimmed by 0 bases and J by 3 bases, leaving 18 bases between them. The CDR3 spans 17 residues. Per the germline V gene, CDR1 is MNHEY and CDR2 is SMNVEV (reference sequence). DNA for the CDR3: TGTGCCAGCAGTTTATCGAGCCAGGGTTTTTATTACTACGAGCAGTACTTC. Protein product: CASSLSSQGFYYYEQYF.

Ten or more counts support this clonotype. V gene TRBV12-3 or TRBV12-4 combines with J gene TRBJ2-6; 7 bases are a match to TRBD1. The CDR3 covers 16 residues. With V trimmed by 3 bases and J by 0 bases, 2 bases remained unmatched. The CDR3 loop is CASSFNRGSGANVLTF. DNA for the CDR3: TGTGCCAGCAGTTTTAACAGGGGCTCTGGGGCCAACGTCCTGACTTTC.

This clonotype was detected ten times or more. The V gene is TRBV6-1, the J gene TRBJ2-7, with D unclear. Trimming removed 7 bases from V and 5 bases from J, with 0 bases in between. Germline CDR1 and CDR2: MNHNS and SASEGT. This CDR3 has 8 amino acids. CDR3 sequence (DNA): TGTGCCAGCAACGAGCAGTACTTC. As protein: CASNEQYF.